Described below is a single T cell receptor beta chain sequence and its context. Only in-frame clones appear in the TCRdb table, and some are missing; sequencing was by immunoSEQ multiplex PCR. The table records about 170,000 clones, roughly 87% of them present only once. The entry originates in a study of blood T cell repertoires in COVID-19. Study-level background: PBMCs, B-cell-depleted T cells, or T cells provided the cDNA or gDNA that made up the material.

Trimming took 4 bases from V and 4 from J, leaving 19 bases between them. The CDR3 is made up of 15 amino acids. CDR1 is DFQATT, CDR2 SNEGSKA, per germline (reference sequence). The chain uses TRBV20-1 and TRBJ1-1, with D possibly TRBD1 on 6 matching bases. The sequence was obtained from a woman aged 70-85 years with acute or convalescent COVID-19. The sequenced material came from peripheral blood. DNA of the CDR3: TGCAGTGCTAATGACAGGTGGAGGTTAGGCACTGAAGCTTTCTTT. Its translation is CSANDRWRLGTEAFF.